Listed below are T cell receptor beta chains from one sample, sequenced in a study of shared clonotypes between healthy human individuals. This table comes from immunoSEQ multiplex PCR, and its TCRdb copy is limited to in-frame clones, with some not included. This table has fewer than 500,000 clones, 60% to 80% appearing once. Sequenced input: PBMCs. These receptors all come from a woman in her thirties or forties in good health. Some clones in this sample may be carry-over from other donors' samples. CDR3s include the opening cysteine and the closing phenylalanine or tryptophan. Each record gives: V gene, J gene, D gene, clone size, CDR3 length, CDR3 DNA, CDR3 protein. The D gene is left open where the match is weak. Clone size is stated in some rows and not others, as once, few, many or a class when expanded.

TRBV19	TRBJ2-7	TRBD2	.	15	TGTGCCAGTAGTATGTCGACTAGCGGACCCTACGAGCAGTACTTC	CASSMSTSGPYEQYF
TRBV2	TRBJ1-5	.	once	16	TGTGCCAGCAACCCATCGGGCAGTCATAGCAATCAGCCCCAGCATTTT	CASNPSGSHSNQPQHF
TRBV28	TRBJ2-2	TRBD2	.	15	TGTGCCGTAGCTAGCGGGAGGGGGTACACCGGGGAGCTGTTTTTT	CAVASGRGYTGELFF
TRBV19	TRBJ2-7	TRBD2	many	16	TGTGCCAGTAGTCGAAGAGCGGGAGGACTATCCTACGAGCAGTACTTC	CASSRRAGGLSYEQYF
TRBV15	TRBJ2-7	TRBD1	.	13	TGTGCCACCAGCAGGGACAGGGGGTTCGAGCAGTACTTC	CATSRDRGFEQYF
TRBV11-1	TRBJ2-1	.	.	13	TGTGCCAGCAGCTCCCGTGGAGGGCATGAGCAGTTCTTC	CASSSRGGHEQFF
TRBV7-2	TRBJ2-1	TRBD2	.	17	TGTGCCAGCAGCCTCACGGACCTAGCGGGAGTAAGCAATGAGCAGTTCTTC	CASSLTDLAGVSNEQFF
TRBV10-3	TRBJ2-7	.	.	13	TGTGCCATCAGTGAACAGGTTAACGGCGAGCAGTACTTC	CAISEQVNGEQYF
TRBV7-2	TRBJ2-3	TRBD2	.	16	TGTGCCAGCAGCTTTGCTAGCGGGGCTAGCACAGATACGCAGTATTTT	CASSFASGASTDTQYF
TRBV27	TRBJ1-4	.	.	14	TGTGCCAGCAGTTTAGGGAAGGGTTTTGAAAAACTGTTTTTT	CASSLGKGFEKLFF
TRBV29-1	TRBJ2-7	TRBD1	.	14	TGCAGCGTTCGTAACCGGGACAGGGTCTACGAGCAGTACTTC	CSVRNRDRVYEQYF
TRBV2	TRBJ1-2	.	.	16	TGTGCCAGCAGTGATTTGGTCAGGACTATAAACTATGGCTACACCTTC	CASSDLVRTINYGYTF
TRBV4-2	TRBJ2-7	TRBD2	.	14	TGTGCCAGCAGCCAAGCGGCGGGGGAATACGAGCAGTACTTC	CASSQAAGEYEQYF
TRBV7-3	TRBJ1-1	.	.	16	TGTGCCAGCAGCGCCGCTAGGGGCTTGGGGTACACTGAAGCTTTCTTT	CASSAARGLGYTEAFF
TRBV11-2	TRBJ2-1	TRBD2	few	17	TGTGCCAGCAGCTTAGTCTTAGGGACTAGCGGGAGTCGTGAGCAGTTCTTC	CASSLVLGTSGSREQFF
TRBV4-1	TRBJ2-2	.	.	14	TGCGCCAGCAGCCCAGGACGGAGGACCGGGGAGCTGTTTTTT	CASSPGRRTGELFF
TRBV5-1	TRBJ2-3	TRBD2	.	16	TGCGCCAGCAGCTTGCTGGGACTAGCGGCCACAGATACGCAGTATTTT	CASSLLGLAATDTQYF
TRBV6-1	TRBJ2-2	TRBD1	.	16	TGTGCCAGCAGCGAAACAGGGGGCTCGAACACCGGGGAGCTGTTTTTT	CASSETGGSNTGELFF
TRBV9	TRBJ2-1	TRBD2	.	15	TGTGCCAGCAGCGGGGCCGGGACTAGCTGGGATGAGCAGTTCTTC	CASSGAGTSWDEQFF
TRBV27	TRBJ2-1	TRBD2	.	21	TGTGCCAGCAGTTTAGGGTTGGCGGGACTAGCGGGAGGGTATAGGCCCTATGAGCAGTTCTTC	CASSLGLAGLAGGYRPYEQFF
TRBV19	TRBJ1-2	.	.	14	TGTGCCAGTAGTATCCCGGGCCTTAACTATGGCTACACCTTC	CASSIPGLNYGYTF
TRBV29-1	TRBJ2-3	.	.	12	TGCAGCGTTGTGGTTAGCACAGATACGCAGTATTTT	CSVVVSTDTQYF
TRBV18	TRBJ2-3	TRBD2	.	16	TGTGCCAGCTCAGACCAGACTAGCGGGAGCACAGATACGCAGTATTTT	CASSDQTSGSTDTQYF
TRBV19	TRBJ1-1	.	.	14	TGTGCCAGTAGTTGGGGGACCGGGGGGACTGAAGCTTTCTTT	CASSWGTGGTEAFF
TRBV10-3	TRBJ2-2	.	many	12	TGTGCCATCAGTGGACAAACCGGGGAGCTGTTTTTT	CAISGQTGELFF